This TCR beta chain was profiled in a study of CD8 T cells in Susac syndrome. When the RNA was reverse transcribed, random hexamers were used with an input of roughly 0.5 to 1 ug. An immunoSEQ multiplex PCR amplified TCR beta CDR3 over 54 Vbeta and 13 Jbeta. Via MiXCR, TCRdb re-called the immunoSEQ multiplex PCR reads, giving one row per CDR3 protein. The data show around 180,000 distinct CDR3 sequences, approximately 95% seen once. The V segment lost 8 bases and the J segment 0 bases; nucleotides outside the gene matches: 9. Germline CDR1 and CDR2: MNHEY and SMNVEV (reference sequence). The CDR3 loop spans 16 amino acids. Sequencing of TCR beta covered CD8+ and CD4+ T cells obtained from blood. The multiple sclerosis controls consisted of treatment-naive patients with relapsing-remitting disease, either stable or active.

The origin of this receptor is a human donor with multiple sclerosis. The chain uses TRBV27 and TRBJ2-1; TRBD1 agrees at 8 bases. The sequenced sample was CD8+ T cells from PBMCs. CDR3 protein: CASVSGDRSSYNEQFF. The CDR3 DNA sequence: TGTGCCAGCGTAAGTGGGGACAGGAGCTCCTACAATGAGCAGTTCTTC.